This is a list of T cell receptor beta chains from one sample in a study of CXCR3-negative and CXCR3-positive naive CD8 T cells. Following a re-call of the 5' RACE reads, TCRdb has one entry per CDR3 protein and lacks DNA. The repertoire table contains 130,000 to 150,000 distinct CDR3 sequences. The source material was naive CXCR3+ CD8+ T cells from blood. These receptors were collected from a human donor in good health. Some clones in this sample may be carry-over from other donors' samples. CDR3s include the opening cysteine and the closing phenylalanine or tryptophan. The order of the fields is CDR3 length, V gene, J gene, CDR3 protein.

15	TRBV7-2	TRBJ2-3	CASSLDPMSTDTQYF
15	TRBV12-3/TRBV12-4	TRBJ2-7	CASSLYRGDSREQYF
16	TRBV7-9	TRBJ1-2	CASSFMRGRDREDYTF
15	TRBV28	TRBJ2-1	CASSRLAGEQNEQFF
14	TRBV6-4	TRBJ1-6	CASSDSGGGSPLHF
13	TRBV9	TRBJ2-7	CASSLSGFDEQYF
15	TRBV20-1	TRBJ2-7	CSARDELSPSYEQYF
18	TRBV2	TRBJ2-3	CASSEAFRAGARTDTQYF
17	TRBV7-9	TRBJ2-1	CASSPPVLAETYNEQFF
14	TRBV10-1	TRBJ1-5	CASSEGQVNQPQHF
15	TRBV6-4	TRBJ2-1	CASSDRGGGAYEQFF
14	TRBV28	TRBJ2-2	CASRPLQKTGELFF
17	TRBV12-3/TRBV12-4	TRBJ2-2	CASSLLTGTGYTGELFF
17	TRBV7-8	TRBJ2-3	CASSSTWGAPNTDTQYF
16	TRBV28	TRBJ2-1	CASSSELGVSYNEQFF
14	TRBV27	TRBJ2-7	CASSFQGAGYEQYF
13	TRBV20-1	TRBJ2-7	CSARVPGTYEQYF
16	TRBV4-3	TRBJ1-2	CASSQDLAGGRDGYTF